This is a list of T cell receptor beta chains from one sample in a study of cytomegalovirus exposure and HLA in healthy donors. The assay was immunoSEQ multiplex PCR, and TCRdb's table has in-frame clones only and misses some. The table includes 210,000 or so clones, more than 85% detected once. The sample comprised PBMCs. The receptors stem from a woman younger than 30 in good health and CMV-seronegative. Each CDR3 is given with its conserved first and last residue.

>TRBV5-1
CASSEHGTGDEKLFF
>TRBV5-8
CASSPSGNTIYF
>TRBV14
CASSQVGEGTQYF
>TRBV5-4
CASSRGLAGVTDTQYF
>TRBV5-4
CASSRGLAQETQYF
>TRBV6-6
CASRQYRGYTF
>TRBV4-2
CASSQDRGTGANVLTF
>TRBV7-9
CSSSFPQEANYGYTF
>TRBV23-1
CASSQSSGEGF
>TRBV6-5
CASSPGLYGYTF
>TRBV6-5
CASRKLTKNIQYF
>TRBV7-9
CASSLKQGFDYGYTF
>TRBV7-2
CASSLDRGRIYEQYF
>TRBV5-1
CASSLTSGSLNEQFF
>TRBV25-1
CASSDPGQQAFF
>TRBV23-1
CASILERTSTDTQYF